This record concerns one T cell receptor beta chain sequence. In the original processing: Cell counts per sample came from amplifying reference gene primers. Here immunoSEQ multiplex PCR was the method, and the copy in TCRdb shows in-frame clones only, minus some. That table supplies the V and J calls and clone size; D and trimming were determined from the DNA. The sample has about 74,000 clones; just under 85% are singletons. The data are from a study of blood T cell repertoires in COVID-19. Overall study: From T cells, B-cell-depleted T cells, or PBMCs came the material, which was cDNA or gDNA.

V gave up 7 bases and J gave up 4 bases; unmatched junction bases: 8. CDR3 length: 14 residues. Per germline, CDR1 WSHSY and CDR2 SAAADI. Sequencing used peripheral blood. V and J are TRBV10-2 and TRBJ2-7, with 9 bases fitting TRBD2. This receptor was taken from a man aged 70 or older with acute or convalescent COVID-19. This chain's CDR3 is CASNTAGGPYEQYF. DNA for the CDR3: TGCGCCAGCAATACCGCGGGAGGGCCGTACGAGCAGTACTTC.